This T cell receptor (beta chain) originates from a study of cytomegalovirus exposure and HLA in healthy donors. Study-wide background: Tens of millions of unique TCRs from HLA-typed donors were held in an early release of data. 81% of roughly 400 genotyped donors fell in the Caucasian-associated ancestry cluster. Overall study results and limits: A later analysis showed that HLA-associated TCR beta chains had undergone more clonal expansion than equally common others. Upon later analysis, TCR association rates were observed to vary by HLA locus, being highest for DRB1 and lowest for HLA-C.

With 60 Vbeta and 13 Jbeta primers, the PCR was carried out. The protocol was immunoSEQ multiplex PCR, while the TCRdb copy is restricted to in-frame clones and leaves out a portion. Found here are about 150,000 clones, approximately 87% of them singletons; the top ten hold more than 4%. Trimming removed 2 bases at V and 1 base at J, with 12 bases between. The length of the CDR3 is 15 residues. Germline V CDR1 and CDR2: SGHRS, YFSETQ. Worth noting for this clone: Its antigen is unidentified.

This TCR derives from a woman aged 25-40 years in good health and CMV-seronegative. Sequencing input: PBMCs. The chain links TRBV5-1 to TRBJ1-1, with a possible D match to TRBD1 (6 bases). The CDR3 protein is CASSFSTGQNTEAFF. In DNA form, the CDR3 reads TGCGCCAGCAGCTTTTCTACAGGGCAGAACACTGAAGCTTTCTTT.